Listed here are 22 T cell receptor beta chains from one sample, sequenced in a study of blood T cell repertoires in COVID-19. Profiling relied on immunoSEQ multiplex PCR, and the TCRdb table lists in-frame clones only, not all of them. Counted here are around 190,000 clones, under 85% occurring once; the ten biggest clones make up more than 5.5%. The material sequenced was peripheral blood. These receptors all come from a human donor in a cohort sampled during active COVID-19.

The chain joins TRBV5-1 to TRBJ1-3, with no clear D. The germline CDR1 and CDR2 sequences are SGHRS and YFSETQ. The V end was cut by 4 bases, the J end by 2 bases, with 16 bases between. The CDR3 is 16 amino acids. Here the CDR3 reads CASSPGLGRTGNTIYF. For the CDR3, the DNA is TGCGCCAGCAGCCCGGGGTTGGGCCGGACTGGAAACACCATATATTTT.

V and J are TRBV19 and TRBJ1-1; D is possibly TRBD1 (6 bases). V was pared by 4 bases and J by 11 bases, with 14 bases between. The CDR3 is 12 amino acids. Looked up from germline, CDR1 is LNHDA and CDR2 is SQIVND (reference sequence). In DNA form, the CDR3 reads TGTGCCAGTAGTACCGGACAGCCAAGGGCTTTCTTT. Translation: CASSTGQPRAFF.

The V and J genes are TRBV19 and TRBJ2-1; 8 bases are shared with TRBD1. V lost 4 bases and J lost 8; bases outside the gene matches: 4. The germline gives CDR1 LNHDA, CDR2 SQIVND (reference sequence). There are 13 residues in the CDR3. The CDR3 bases are TGTGCCAGTAGTACAGGGGGCAACTATGAGCAGTTCTTC. Translated: CASSTGGNYEQFF.

This clone occurred once. The chain joins TRBV6-2 or TRBV6-3 to TRBJ1-2; 7 bases are shared with TRBD1. V gave up 4 bases and J gave up 5 bases; unmatched junction bases: 7. Germline V CDR1 and CDR2: MNHEY, SVGEGT. The CDR3 runs to 14 residues. CDR3 sequence (DNA): TGTGCCAGCAGTTCGCACGACAGGGTATATGGCTACACCTTC. This sequence encodes CASSSHDRVYGYTF.

The chain recombines TRBV5-1 with TRBJ1-1; 8 bases align to TRBD1. The CDR3 covers 15 residues. The germline CDR1 and CDR2 sequences are SGHRS and YFSETQ. V was pared by 4 bases and J by 5 bases, with 10 bases of the junction left unmatched. CDR3 region: CASSKDRGMGTEAFF. The CDR3, as DNA: TGCGCCAGCAGCAAAGACAGGGGAATGGGGACTGAAGCTTTCTTT.

V is TRBV13 and J is TRBJ1-2, with no clear D. This CDR3 is 13 amino acids long. Germline assignment: CDR1 PRHDT and CDR2 FYEKMQ (reference sequence). V lost 5 bases and J 8 bases, leaving 15 bases between the germline ends. The CDR3 loop is CASSVSGGEGYTF. The CDR3, as DNA: TGTGCCAGCAGCGTCTCGGGTGGGGAGGGCTACACCTTC.

The chain links TRBV4-1 to TRBJ1-2, with unresolved D. The CDR3 spans 15 residues. Germline loops: CDR1 MGHRA, CDR2 YSYEKL. V gave up 0 bases and J gave up 4 bases, with 12 bases separating them. CDR3 DNA: TGCGCCAGCAGCCAAGATCACGTCAGCGGCTATGGCTACACCTTC. This translates into CASSQDHVSGYGYTF.

This clone was recorded only once. The rearrangement joins TRBV15 to TRBJ1-2; no clear D. This CDR3 is built from 12 residues. Germline V lookup: CDR1 LNHNV, CDR2 YYDKDF (reference sequence). The V and J ends lost 5 bases and 8 bases respectively, with 12 bases between them. The CDR3 DNA sequence: TGTGCCACCAGCGGAGGCCTGGGCGGCTACACCTTC. Amino acids: CATSGGLGGYTF.

This clone has only a few counts. The V and J genes are TRBV6-6 and TRBJ2-7, with 7 bases identical to TRBD1. Per the germline V gene, CDR1 is MNHNY and CDR2 is SVGAGI (reference sequence). V trimming: 4 bases; J trimming: 3 bases; junction bases outside the gene matches: 3. This CDR3 region has 13 residues. CDR3 loop: CASSFRQGYEQYF. The CDR3 nucleotides are TGTGCCAGCAGTTTCAGACAGGGCTACGAGCAGTACTTC.

The chain couples TRBV24-1 to TRBJ1-4, with 7 bases matching TRBD1. This CDR3 has 16 amino acids. Germline trimming cut 12 bases from V and 7 bases from J; bases unmatched to any gene: 19. The germline V gene encodes CDR1 KGHDR and CDR2 SFDVKD. The CDR3 region has the DNA TGTGCCGCCTATACTACAGGGGAAGCGGTGGTTGAAAAACTGTTTTTT. Amino acids: CAAYTTGEAVVEKLFF.

The sample holds a few counts of this clone. The chain couples TRBV11-2 to TRBJ2-3, with D possibly being TRBD1 (5 bases). Between the trimmed V and J ends, which lost 3 bases and 0 bases, there was a span of 16 bases. The CDR3 has 17 amino acids. Germline CDR1 SGHAT, CDR2 FQNNGV. CDR3: CASSFDAQGTSTDTQYF. For the CDR3, the DNA is TGTGCCAGCAGCTTCGATGCTCAGGGAACTAGCACAGATACGCAGTATTTT.

This clone was counted a few times. The CDR3 is CASSLAWQANEQYF. The CDR3 nucleotides read TGTGCCAGCAGCTTAGCTTGGCAGGCCAACGAGCAGTACTTC. This chain uses TRBV7-8 with TRBJ2-7; no reliable D call. Per germline, CDR1 SGHVS and CDR2 FQNEAQ. V was clipped by 0 bases and J by 5 bases, with 11 bases between them. This CDR3 contains 14 residues.

The CDR3 DNA reads TGCGCCAGCAGCTTGCGCGAGGGGGTCGGTAATTCACCCCTCCACTTT. Encoded protein: CASSLREGVGNSPLHF. The chain joins TRBV5-1 to TRBJ1-6; TRBD1 is a possible D gene (6 bases). This CDR3 spans 16 amino acids. V gave up 1 base and J gave up 6 bases, with 14 bases separating them. The germline gives CDR1 SGHRS, CDR2 YFSETQ.

This clone was seen only once. The chain joins TRBV3-1 (or the pseudogene TRBV3-2) to TRBJ1-4; D might be TRBD1 (5 bases). CDR1 and CDR2 (germline): LGHDT, YNNKEL (reference sequence). There are 16 residues in the CDR3. V lost 5 bases and J lost 2, with 15 bases in between. CDR3 protein: CASSTSGGGTNEKLFF. The CDR3 nucleotides read TGTGCCAGCAGCACCAGCGGGGGTGGGACTAATGAAAAACTGTTTTTT.

The chain carries TRBV6-6 and TRBJ2-5; 7 bases fit TRBD1. The CDR3 totals 17 residues. Germline V CDR1 and CDR2: MNHNY, SVGAGI (reference sequence). V lost 5 bases to trimming and J lost 1 base; unmatched junction nucleotides: 13. The CDR3, as DNA: TGTGCCAGCAGTCGCCGTGGACAGGTGGAAGTCCAAGAGACCCAGTACTTC. The encoded protein is CASSRRGQVEVQETQYF.

The J gene is TRBJ2-7, the V gene TRBV5-6; possibly TRBD2 for D (6 bases). Trimming stripped 6 bases from V and 5 bases from J, with 15 bases between. This CDR3 has 13 amino acids. The germline V gene has CDR1 SGHDT and CDR2 YYEEEE. In DNA, the CDR3 is TGTGCCAGCACCTCGGAGGGTTTTAACGAGCAGTACTTC. Translating gives CASTSEGFNEQYF.

The rearrangement uses TRBV2 and TRBJ2-7; TRBD1 agrees at 9 bases. The CDR3 covers 14 residues. Trimming cost V 5 bases and J 3 bases; bases outside gene matches: 5. Germline lookup yields CDR1 SNHLY and CDR2 FYNNEI. CDR3 nucleotide sequence: TGTGCCAGCAGTCCCGGGACAGGGCTCTACGAGCAGTACTTC. Encoded protein: CASSPGTGLYEQYF.

V and J are TRBV6-6 and TRBJ2-2, with 11 bases identical to TRBD2. The CDR3 sequence is 19 residues long. CDR1 is MNHNY, CDR2 SVGAGI, per germline (reference sequence). The trim removed 5 bases at V and 0 bases at J, leaving 11 bases unmatched. CDR3 DNA: TGTGCCAGCAGTCGCCCCGGGACTAGCGGAACCGCGAACACCGGGGAGCTGTTTTTT. This encodes CASSRPGTSGTANTGELFF.

The chain employs TRBV12-3 or TRBV12-4 and TRBJ2-7, with TRBD1 as a possible D gene (5 bases). The CDR3 totals 12 residues. V shed 3 bases and J shed 7 bases, with 10 bases lying between them. The CDR3 region is CASSFIQGEQYF. Here the CDR3 DNA reads TGTGCCAGCAGTTTTATCCAGGGAGAGCAGTACTTC.

This clone was found a few times. This chain links TRBV7-3 with TRBJ2-6; maybe TRBD1 (5 bases). Germline V gene sequence: CDR1 SGHTA, CDR2 FQGTGA. The ends were cut back, 5 bases at V and 2 bases at J, with 10 bases in the middle. The CDR3 loop spans 15 amino acids. The CDR3 loop is CASSTDSTGANVLTF. The CDR3 coding sequence is TGTGCCAGCAGCACAGACAGCACTGGGGCCAACGTCCTGACTTTC.

The chain employs TRBV5-5 and TRBJ2-5; TRBD2 is a possible D gene (5 bases). V gave up 1 base and J gave up 1 base, with 11 bases separating them. There are 15 residues in the CDR3. Germline CDR1 and CDR2: SGHKS and YYEKEE (reference sequence). This CDR3 is CASSLSSGIQETQYF. CDR3 DNA: TGTGCCAGCAGCTTGAGTTCGGGGATCCAAGAGACCCAGTACTTC. Looking up the rest from reference TRBV5-5 and TRBJ2-5 gives the full variable domain: DAGVTQSPTHLIKTRGQQVTLRCSPISGHKSVSWYQQVLGQGPQFIFQYYEKEERGRGNFPDRFSARQFPNYSSELNVNALLLGDSALYLCASSLSSGIQETQYFGPGTRLLVL.

The gene calls are TRBV30 and TRBJ1-1; 7 bases map to TRBD1. The germline V gene has CDR1 GTSNPN and CDR2 SVGIG (reference sequence). CDR3 size: 14 residues. V lost 2 bases and J lost 1; bases outside the gene matches: 4. The CDR3 spells CAWSPGQENTEAFF. In nucleotides, the CDR3 is TGTGCCTGGAGTCCAGGACAGGAGAACACTGAAGCTTTCTTT.